This is a list of T cell receptor beta chains from one sample in a study of T cells after yellow fever vaccination. TCRdb analysed the 5' RACE reads with MiXCR anew, one entry per CDR3 protein. The repertoire includes about 350,000 distinct CDR3 sequences, around 8.1% of them detected once, and around 17% sits in the top ten. This material consisted of PBMCs, taken more than 35 days after the first yellow fever vaccination. These receptor sequences come from a man aged 18-30 years who received the YFV17D yellow fever vaccine. Both conserved end residues are part of each CDR3. D genes are given only for firm matches. Clone sizes are given selectively: once, few, many, or a class where the clone is expanded.

TRBV5-1,TRBJ2-3,.,.,TGCGCCAGCAGCTTGGCCCCCTTACATACGCAGTATTTT,CASSLAPLHTQYF
TRBV12-3/TRBV12-4,TRBJ1-6,.,.,TGTGCCAGCAGTCCCCCCGGGGGGGTTGGCTATAATTCACCCCTCCACTTT,CASSPPGGVGYNSPLHF
TRBV5-1,TRBJ2-3,.,many,TGCGCCAGCAGCGCGGGACACATGACCACAGATACGCAGTATTTT,CASSAGHMTTDTQYF
TRBV4-2,TRBJ2-5,.,.,TGTGCCAGCAGCCAAGACCCACTCGGAGAGACCCAGTACTTC,CASSQDPLGETQYF
TRBV5-5,TRBJ2-2,.,few,TGTGCCAGCAGCTTGAGGGAGACATACACCGGGGAGCTGTTTTTT,CASSLRETYTGELFF
TRBV6-5,TRBJ2-1,.,.,TGTGCCAGCGGTTTTAACTACAATGAGCAGTTCTTC,CASGFNYNEQFF
TRBV4-3,TRBJ2-1,TRBD2,.,TGCGCCAGCAGCCAAGATCGCCTAGCGGAAAACAATGAGCAGTTCTTC,CASSQDRLAENNEQFF
TRBV12-3/TRBV12-4,TRBJ1-5,TRBD1,few,TGTGCCAGCAGTGGCCCCAGGGACAGGGGTTACCAGCCCCAGCATTTT,CASSGPRDRGYQPQHF
TRBV6-5,TRBJ2-1,.,few,TGTGCCAGCAGTTACTCGATTGAAGGGGGGGGGTACAATGAGCAGTTCTTC,CASSYSIEGGGYNEQFF
TRBV5-1,TRBJ1-6,.,few,TGCGCCAGCAGCCTCGGGACCTGGACCCTATCCTATAATTCACCCCTCCACTTT,CASSLGTWTLSYNSPLHF
TRBV7-8,TRBJ1-5,.,.,TGTGCCAGCAGCCATGGGGAGGGACTCCCGGGGGGGAATCAGCCCCAGCATTTT,CASSHGEGLPGGNQPQHF
TRBV3-1,TRBJ2-5,.,many,TGTGCCAGCAGCCAAAATTCAGCCCCCCAAGAGACCCAGTACTTC,CASSQNSAPQETQYF
TRBV7-9,TRBJ1-2,TRBD1,.,TGTGCCAGCAGCAGGGACAGGGGTGGCTATGGCTACACCTTC,CASSRDRGGYGYTF
TRBV3-1,TRBJ2-4,.,few,TGTGCCAGCAGCCTTGCAGATCTAGCCAAAAACATTCAGTACTTC,CASSLADLAKNIQYF
TRBV18,TRBJ2-1,TRBD1,.,TGTGCCAGCTCACCCCGGGACAGGGGGTCCTACAATGAGCAGTTCTTC,CASSPRDRGSYNEQFF
TRBV5-1,TRBJ1-6,.,.,TGCGCCAGCAGCCCGGGGGACATAGGTAATTCACCCCTCCACTTT,CASSPGDIGNSPLHF
TRBV28,TRBJ1-5,TRBD1,.,TGTGCCAGCAGCCGCGGACAGGGGGAAGGGCCCCAGCATTTT,CASSRGQGEGPQHF
TRBV5-1,TRBJ1-1,.,.,TGCGCCAGCAGACGGGACCCTACAGGTAACACTGAAGCTTTCTTT,CASRRDPTGNTEAFF
TRBV4-2,TRBJ1-1,.,.,TGTGCCAGCAGCCAAGATGGGTCGCTCATGAACACTGAAGCTTTCTTT,CASSQDGSLMNTEAFF
TRBV27,TRBJ2-2,.,.,TGTGCCAGCAGGGGTACAGGTTCCTACGGGGAGCTGTTTTTT,CASRGTGSYGELFF
TRBV15,TRBJ2-3,.,few,TGTGCCACCAGCGGAGGAAGAGATACGCAGTATTTT,CATSGGRDTQYF
TRBV5-1,TRBJ2-1,.,many,TGCGCCAGCAGGCACGAGAGCTCCTACAATGAGCAGTTCTTC,CASRHESSYNEQFF
TRBV18,TRBJ2-1,.,few,TGTGCCAGCGTCGGGACTGGGTGGAATGAGCAGTTCTTC,CASVGTGWNEQFF
TRBV30,TRBJ1-1,TRBD1,.,TGTGCCTGGGTTGGTTGGACAGGGAAATCCGAAGCTTTCTTT,CAWVGWTGKSEAFF
TRBV20-1,TRBJ2-3,TRBD2,.,TGCAGTGCTGAAGCTACCGGGACTATCGGTGCAGATACGCAGTATTTT,CSAEATGTIGADTQYF
TRBV7-3,TRBJ1-1,.,.,TGTGCCAGCAGCCCCGACCTAAGCCCGCAAACGCCTACTGAAGCTTTCTTT,CASSPDLSPQTPTEAFF
TRBV29-1,TRBJ2-5,.,once,TGCAGCGTTTTCCCGGTTGGCGAGGGTAAGACCCAGTACTTC,CSVFPVGEGKTQYF
TRBV7-2,TRBJ1-3,.,.,TGTGCCAGCAGCTTAGGTACAGGGAACGGAAACACCATATATTTT,CASSLGTGNGNTIYF